This TCR beta chain was sequenced for a study of T cell clones after liver transplantation. Looking at the study overall: Third-party-reactive TCRbeta sequences from pre-transplant mixed lymphocyte reactions served as antigen-independent comparators. HCV positivity affected three of eight recipients; the rest lacked autoimmune or viral indications. Standard immunosuppression, with no induction, continued until 12-24 months after transplant.

Note on this clone: Its antigen remains unknown.

Study-wide findings and caveats: Post-transplant, graft-donor-reactive CD4 TCRbeta sequences in blood dropped significantly in most of the 8 subjects.

Germline assignment: CDR1 SGHRS and CDR2 YFSETQ. The CDR3 loop spans 14 amino acids. V dropped 6 bases and J dropped 1 base, with 10 bases sitting between them. Sequencing was performed with immunoSEQ multiplex PCR; in TCRdb, only in-frame clones are kept and a portion is missing. The sample holds tens of thousands of clones, around four fifths seen once. The sequence was collected from a human patient who received a liver transplant. Part of the T cells may come from the graft donor. The starting material was CD4+ T cells from blood, obtained at the 22-month timepoint. V is TRBV5-1 and J is TRBJ2-2, with D perhaps matching TRBD1 (5 bases). The CDR3 reads CASMSGQNTGELFF. The CDR3 DNA is TGCGCCAGCATGTCAGGACAGAACACCGGGGAGCTGTTTTTT.